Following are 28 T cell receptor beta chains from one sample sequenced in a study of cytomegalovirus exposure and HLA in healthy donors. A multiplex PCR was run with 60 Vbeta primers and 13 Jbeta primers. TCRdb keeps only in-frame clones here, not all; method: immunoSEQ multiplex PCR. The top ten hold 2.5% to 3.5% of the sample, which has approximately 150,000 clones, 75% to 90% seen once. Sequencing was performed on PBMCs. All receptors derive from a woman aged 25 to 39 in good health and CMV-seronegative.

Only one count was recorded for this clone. CDR3 amino acids: CAWSWWGTTRDTQYF. The CDR3 DNA follows: TGTGCCTGGAGTTGGTGGGGGACAACCCGAGATACGCAGTATTTT. V usage is TRBV30 and J usage is TRBJ2-3; D is possibly TRBD1 (6 bases). Trimming removed 2 bases from V and 5 bases from J, with 17 bases in between. CDR1 GTSNPN and CDR2 SVGIG come from the germline V gene (reference sequence). CDR3 length: 15 residues.

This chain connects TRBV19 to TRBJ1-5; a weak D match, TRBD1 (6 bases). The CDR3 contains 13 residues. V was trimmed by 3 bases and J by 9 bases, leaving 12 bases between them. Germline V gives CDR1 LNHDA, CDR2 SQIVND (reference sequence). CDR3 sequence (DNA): TGTGCCAGTAGTATGGGCGGGGGCACGCCCCAGCATTTT. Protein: CASSMGGGTPQHF.

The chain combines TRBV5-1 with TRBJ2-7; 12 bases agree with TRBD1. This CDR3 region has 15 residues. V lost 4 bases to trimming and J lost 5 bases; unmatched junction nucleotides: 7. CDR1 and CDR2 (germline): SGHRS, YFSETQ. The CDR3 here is CASSPPGTGGDEQYF. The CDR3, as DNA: TGCGCCAGCAGCCCACCCGGGACAGGGGGCGACGAGCAGTACTTC. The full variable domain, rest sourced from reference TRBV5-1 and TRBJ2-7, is KAGVTQTPRYLIKTRGQQVTLSCSPISGHRSVSWYQQTPGQGLQFLFEYFSETQRNKGNFPGRFSGRQFSNSRSEMNVSTLELGDSALYLCASSPPGTGGDEQYFGPGTRLTVT.

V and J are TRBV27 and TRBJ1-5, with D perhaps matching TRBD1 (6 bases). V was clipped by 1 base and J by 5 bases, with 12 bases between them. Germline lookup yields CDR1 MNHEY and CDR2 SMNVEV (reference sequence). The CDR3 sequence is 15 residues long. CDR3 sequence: CASSLFLSGDQPQHF. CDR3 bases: TGTGCCAGCAGTTTATTCTTGTCAGGGGATCAGCCCCAGCATTTT.

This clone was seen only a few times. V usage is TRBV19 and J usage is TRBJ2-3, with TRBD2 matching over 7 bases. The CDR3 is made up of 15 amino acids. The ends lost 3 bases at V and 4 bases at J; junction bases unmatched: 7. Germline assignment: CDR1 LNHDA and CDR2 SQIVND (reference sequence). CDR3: CASSMGGSVADTQYF. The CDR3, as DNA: TGTGCCAGTAGTATGGGCGGGAGTGTTGCAGATACGCAGTATTTT. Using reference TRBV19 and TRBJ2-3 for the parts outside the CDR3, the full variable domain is DGGITQSPKYLFRKEGQNVTLSCEQNLNHDAMYWYRQDPGQGLRLIYYSQIVNDFQKGDIAEGYSVSREKKESFPLTVTSAQKNPTAFYLCASSMGGSVADTQYFGPGTRLTVL.

The CDR3 spells CASSDSRLIPYEQYF. For the CDR3, the DNA is TGTGCCAGCAGTGACTCGAGGCTGATTCCCTACGAGCAGTACTTC. The genes are TRBV6-4 and TRBJ2-7; D is unresolved. The CDR3 is made up of 15 amino acids. Trimming took 0 bases from V and 2 from J, leaving 11 bases between them. Germline CDR1 MRHNA, CDR2 SNTAGT.

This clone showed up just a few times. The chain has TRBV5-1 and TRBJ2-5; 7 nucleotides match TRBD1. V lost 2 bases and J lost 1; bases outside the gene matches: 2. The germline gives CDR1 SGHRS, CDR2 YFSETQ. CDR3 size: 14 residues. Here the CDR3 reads CASSFGQAQETQYF. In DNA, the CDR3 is TGCGCCAGCAGCTTTGGACAGGCCCAAGAGACCCAGTACTTC. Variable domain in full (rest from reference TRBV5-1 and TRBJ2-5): KAGVTQTPRYLIKTRGQQVTLSCSPISGHRSVSWYQQTPGQGLQFLFEYFSETQRNKGNFPGRFSGRQFSNSRSEMNVSTLELGDSALYLCASSFGQAQETQYFGPGTRLLVL.

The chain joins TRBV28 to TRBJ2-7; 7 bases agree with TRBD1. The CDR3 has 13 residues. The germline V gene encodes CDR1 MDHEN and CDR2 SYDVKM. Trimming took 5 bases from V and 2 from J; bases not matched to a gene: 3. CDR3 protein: CASSVGTAYEQYF. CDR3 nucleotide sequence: TGTGCCAGCAGTGTAGGGACAGCCTACGAGCAGTACTTC.

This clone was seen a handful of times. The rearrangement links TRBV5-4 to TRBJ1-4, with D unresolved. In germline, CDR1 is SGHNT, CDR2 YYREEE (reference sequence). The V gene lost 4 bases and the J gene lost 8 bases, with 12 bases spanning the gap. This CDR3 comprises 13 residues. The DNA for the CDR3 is TGTGCCAGCAGCGTTACAAGTTCAGAAAAACTGTTTTTT. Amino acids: CASSVTSSEKLFF.

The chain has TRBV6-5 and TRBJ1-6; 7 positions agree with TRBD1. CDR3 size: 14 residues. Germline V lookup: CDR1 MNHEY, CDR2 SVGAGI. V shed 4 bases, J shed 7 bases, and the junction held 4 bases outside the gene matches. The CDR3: CASSSDRRNSPLHF. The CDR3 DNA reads TGTGCCAGCAGTTCGGACAGGCGGAATTCACCCCTCCACTTT.

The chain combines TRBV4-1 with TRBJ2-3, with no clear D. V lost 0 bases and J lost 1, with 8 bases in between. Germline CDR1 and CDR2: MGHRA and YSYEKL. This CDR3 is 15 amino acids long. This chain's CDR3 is CASSQDPRGTDTQYF. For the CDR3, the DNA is TGCGCCAGCAGCCAAGATCCCCGGGGCACAGATACGCAGTATTTT.

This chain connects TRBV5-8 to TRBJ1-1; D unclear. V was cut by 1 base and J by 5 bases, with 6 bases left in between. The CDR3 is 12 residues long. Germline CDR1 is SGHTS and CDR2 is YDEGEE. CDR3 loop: CASSLPFTEAFF. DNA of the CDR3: TGTGCCAGCAGCTTGCCCTTTACTGAAGCTTTCTTT.

The CDR3 DNA is TGTGCCAGCAGTGCCCGCGGGGGATACAATGAGCAGTTCTTC. Translating gives CASSARGGYNEQFF. This chain uses TRBV6-5 with TRBJ2-1, with TRBD2 matching over 7 bases. This CDR3 region has 14 residues. The germline V gene has CDR1 MNHEY and CDR2 SVGAGI. The ends lost 5 bases at V and 4 bases at J; junction bases unmatched: 5.

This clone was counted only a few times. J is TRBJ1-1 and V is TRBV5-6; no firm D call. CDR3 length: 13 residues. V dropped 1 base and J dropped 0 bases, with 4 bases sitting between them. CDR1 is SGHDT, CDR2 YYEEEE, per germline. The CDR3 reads CASSLIMNTEAFF. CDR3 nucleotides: TGTGCCAGCAGCTTGATAATGAACACTGAAGCTTTCTTT. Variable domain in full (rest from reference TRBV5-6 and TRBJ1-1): DAGVTQSPTHLIKTRGQQVTLRCSPKSGHDTVSWYQQALGQGPQFIFQYYEEEERQRGNFPDRFSGHQFPNYSSELNVNALLLGDSALYLCASSLIMNTEAFFGQGTRLTVV.

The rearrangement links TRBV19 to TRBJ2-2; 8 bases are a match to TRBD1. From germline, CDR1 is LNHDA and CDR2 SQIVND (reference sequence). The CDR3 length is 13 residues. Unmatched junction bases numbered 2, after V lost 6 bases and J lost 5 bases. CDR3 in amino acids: CASRRDRTGELFF. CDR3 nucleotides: TGTGCCAGTAGGCGGGACAGGACCGGGGAGCTGTTTTTT.

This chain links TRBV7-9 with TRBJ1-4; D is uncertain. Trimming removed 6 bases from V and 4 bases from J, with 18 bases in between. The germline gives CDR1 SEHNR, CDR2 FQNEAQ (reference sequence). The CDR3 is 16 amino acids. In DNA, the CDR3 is TGTGCCAGCAGTTCCCACTTGGGCGGGCTTAATGAAAAACTGTTTTTT. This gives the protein CASSSHLGGLNEKLFF.

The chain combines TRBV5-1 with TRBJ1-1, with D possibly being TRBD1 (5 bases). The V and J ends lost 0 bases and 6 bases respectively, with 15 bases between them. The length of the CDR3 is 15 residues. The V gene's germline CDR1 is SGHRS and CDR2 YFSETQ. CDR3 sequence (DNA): TGCGCCAGCAGCTTGGCGGCGGGGCAGGGCGCTGAAGCTTTCTTT. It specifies CASSLAAGQGAEAFF.

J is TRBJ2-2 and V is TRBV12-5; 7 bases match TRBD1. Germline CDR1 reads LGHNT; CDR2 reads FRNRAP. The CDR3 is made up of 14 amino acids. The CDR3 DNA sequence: TGTTCAACATGGGACAGCCCGAACACCGGGGAGCTGTTTTTT. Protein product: CSTWDSPNTGELFF.

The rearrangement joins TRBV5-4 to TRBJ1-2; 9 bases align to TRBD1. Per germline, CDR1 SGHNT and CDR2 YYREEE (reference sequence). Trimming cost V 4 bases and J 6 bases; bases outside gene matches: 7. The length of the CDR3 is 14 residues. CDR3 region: CASSRDRVDDGYTF. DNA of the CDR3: TGTGCCAGCAGCCGGGACAGGGTAGACGATGGCTACACCTTC.

The CDR3 region is CSVVPGQDGSDTQYF. CDR3 sequence (DNA): TGCAGCGTTGTCCCGGGACAGGATGGGTCAGATACGCAGTATTTT. The chain combines TRBV29-1 with TRBJ2-3; 8 nucleotides line up with TRBD1. After removal of 4 bases from V and 4 bases from J, the junction contained 10 bases not matched to a gene. Germline V gene sequence: CDR1 SQVTM, CDR2 ANQGSEA. CDR3 length: 15 amino acids.

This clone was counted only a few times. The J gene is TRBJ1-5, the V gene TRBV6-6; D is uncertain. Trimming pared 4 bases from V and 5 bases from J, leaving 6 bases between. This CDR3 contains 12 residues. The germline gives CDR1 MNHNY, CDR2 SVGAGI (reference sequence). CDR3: CASSFLDQPQHF. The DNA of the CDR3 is TGTGCCAGCAGTTTCCTTGATCAGCCCCAGCATTTT.

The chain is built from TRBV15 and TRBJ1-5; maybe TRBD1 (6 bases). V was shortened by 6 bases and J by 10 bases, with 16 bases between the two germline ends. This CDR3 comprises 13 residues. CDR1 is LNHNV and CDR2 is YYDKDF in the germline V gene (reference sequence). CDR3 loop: CATRLIQGKPQHF. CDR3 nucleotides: TGTGCCACCAGGTTGATACAGGGAAAACCCCAGCATTTT.

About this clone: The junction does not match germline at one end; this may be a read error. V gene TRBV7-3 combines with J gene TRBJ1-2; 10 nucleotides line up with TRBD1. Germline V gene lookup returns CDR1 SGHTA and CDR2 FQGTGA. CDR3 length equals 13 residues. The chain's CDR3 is CASSSGQGDGHTF. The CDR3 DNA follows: TGTGCCAGCAGCTCAGGACAGGGGGATGGCCACACCTTC.

This chain's CDR3 is CASSEWMGGSGANVLTF. The CDR3 bases are TGTGCCAGCAGTGAGTGGATGGGGGGCTCTGGGGCCAACGTCCTGACTTTC. The chain employs TRBV2 and TRBJ2-6; tentatively, D is TRBD2 (6 bases). The V gene lost 3 bases and the J gene lost 0 bases, with 12 bases spanning the gap. Per germline, CDR1 SNHLY and CDR2 FYNNEI. This CDR3 spans 17 amino acids.

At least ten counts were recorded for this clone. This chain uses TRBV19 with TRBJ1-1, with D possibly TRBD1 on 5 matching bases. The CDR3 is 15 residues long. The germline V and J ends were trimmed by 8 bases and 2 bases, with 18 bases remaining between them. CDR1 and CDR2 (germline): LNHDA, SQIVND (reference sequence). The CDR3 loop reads CASGEKGRGNTEAFF. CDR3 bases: TGTGCCAGTGGAGAGAAGGGGCGCGGAAACACTGAAGCTTTCTTT.

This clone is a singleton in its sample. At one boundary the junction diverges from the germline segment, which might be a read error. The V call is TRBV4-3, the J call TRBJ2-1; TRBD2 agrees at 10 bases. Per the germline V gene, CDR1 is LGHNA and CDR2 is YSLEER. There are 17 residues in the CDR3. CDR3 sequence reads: CASSPNGVSGGVNEQLF. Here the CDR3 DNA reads TGCGCCAGCAGCCCCAACGGTGTGAGCGGGGGGGTGAATGAGCAGCTCTTC.

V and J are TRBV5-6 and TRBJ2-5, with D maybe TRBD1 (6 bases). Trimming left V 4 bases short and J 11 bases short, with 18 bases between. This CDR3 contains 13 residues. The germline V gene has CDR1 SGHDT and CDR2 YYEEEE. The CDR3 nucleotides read TGTGCCAGCAGCCAACAGGGCGGAACGGAGCAGTACTTC. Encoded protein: CASSQQGGTEQYF.

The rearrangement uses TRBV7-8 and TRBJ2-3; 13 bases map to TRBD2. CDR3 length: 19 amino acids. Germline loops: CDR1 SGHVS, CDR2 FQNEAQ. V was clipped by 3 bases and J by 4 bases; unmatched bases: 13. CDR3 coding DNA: TGTGCCAGCAGCTTGGGACTAGCGGGAAAACGAAGCGAAGCAGATACGCAGTATTTT. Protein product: CASSLGLAGKRSEADTQYF.